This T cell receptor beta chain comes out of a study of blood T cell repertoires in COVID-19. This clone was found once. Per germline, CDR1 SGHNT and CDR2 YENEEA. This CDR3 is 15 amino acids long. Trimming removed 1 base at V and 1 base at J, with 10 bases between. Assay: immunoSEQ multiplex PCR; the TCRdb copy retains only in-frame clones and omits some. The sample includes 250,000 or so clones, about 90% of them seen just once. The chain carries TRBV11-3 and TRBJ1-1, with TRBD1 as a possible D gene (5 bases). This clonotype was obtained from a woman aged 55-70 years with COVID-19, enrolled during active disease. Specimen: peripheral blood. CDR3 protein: CASSLGGGSNTEAFF. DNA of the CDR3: TGTGCCAGCAGCTTAGGCGGGGGGTCGAACACTGAAGCTTTCTTT.